This TCR beta chain was documented in a study of cytomegalovirus exposure and HLA in healthy donors. Looked up from germline, CDR1 is SGHNT and CDR2 is YYREEE (reference sequence). Trimming removed 10 bases from V and 2 bases from J, with 15 bases in between. The CDR3 is 14 amino acids. The study ran its PCR with 60 Vbeta and 13 Jbeta primers. Authors' processing steps: Per a later analysis, the number of unique TCR beta chains was some 80 million, of which roughly 11 million were shared. TCRdb's copy holds only in-frame clones and misses some; the assay was immunoSEQ multiplex PCR. Clonal size and the V and J genes are those of that table, whereas D and trimming came from the DNA. This sample has 80,000 to 130,000 clones, with roughly 83% found just once.

The sequence was obtained from a female donor in good health and CMV-seropositive. Sequenced material: PBMCs. This chain joins TRBV5-4 and TRBJ2-2; D might be TRBD2 (6 bases). The CDR3: CAVRQGGNTGELFF. CDR3 coding DNA: TGTGCCGTTCGGCAGGGAGGTAACACCGGGGAGCTGTTTTTT.